Listed below are T cell receptor beta chains from one sample, sequenced in a study of blood T cell repertoires in COVID-19. The assay was immunoSEQ multiplex PCR, and TCRdb's table has in-frame clones only and misses some. In the table there are 110,000 or so clones, around 85% of which are singletons. The sequenced material came from peripheral blood. Source of these receptors: a man aged 70-80 years who had recovered from COVID-19. The CDR3 runs from the conserved cysteine through the conserved F or W. D genes are given only for firm matches. The size field is filled for only some rows; it gives once, few, many or a size class.

j_gene | abundance | v_gene | d_gene | len | CDR3nt | CDR3aa
TRBJ2-3 | NA | TRBV7-2 | TRBD2 | 18 | TGTGCCAGCAGCGTTAGCGGGAGGTTATATTCTGGCACAGATACGCAGTATTTT | CASSVSGRLYSGTDTQYF
TRBJ2-7 | few | TRBV4-1 | NA | 15 | TGCGCCAGCAGCCTGCGGGGCCCGAGCTCCTACGAGCAGTACTTC | CASSLRGPSSYEQYF
TRBJ2-1 | NA | TRBV10-3 | TRBD2 | 19 | TGTGCCATCAGCGGGGGTAGAGCGGGAGCCCCGAGCTCCTACAATGAGCAGTTCTTC | CAISGGRAGAPSSYNEQFF
TRBJ2-3 | NA | TRBV7-8 | TRBD2 | 15 | TGTGCCAGCAGCCCCGGCGGGGGAGACACAGATACGCAGTATTTT | CASSPGGGDTDTQYF
TRBJ2-7 | NA | TRBV5-6 | TRBD1 | 14 | TGTGCCAGCAGCTCTCCGGGACAGGGGTACGAGCAGTACTTC | CASSSPGQGYEQYF
TRBJ1-3 | NA | TRBV28 | TRBD1 | 16 | TGTGCCAGCAGTCGGACAGGGGCCTCCTCTGGAAACACCATATATTTT | CASSRTGASSGNTIYF
TRBJ1-1 | NA | TRBV23-1 | NA | 18 | TGCGCCAGCATCCTTATAGTGGGGGCCGAATCTATGAACACTGAAGCTTTCTTT | CASILIVGAESMNTEAFF
TRBJ1-1 | NA | TRBV28 | NA | 14 | TGTGCCAGCAGCCGTTGGGGGAGGGACACTGAAGCTTTCTTT | CASSRWGRDTEAFF
TRBJ1-1 | NA | TRBV19 | NA | 14 | TGTGCCAGTGGCGAAAACTACAGGGCTACTGAAGCTTTCTTT | CASGENYRATEAFF
TRBJ1-1 | NA | TRBV18 | NA | 15 | TGTGCCAGCTCACCACAGAGCCTCCAGAACACTGAAGCTTTCTTT | CASSPQSLQNTEAFF
TRBJ2-3 | NA | TRBV3-1/TRBV3-2 | NA | 12 | TGTGCCAGCCGTTCGGGTGCAGATACGCAGTATTTT | CASRSGADTQYF
TRBJ1-3 | NA | TRBV6-1 | NA | 15 | TGTGCCAGCAGTGAAGCTAGCAGTCTGAGAAACACCATATATTTT | CASSEASSLRNTIYF
TRBJ1-2 | NA | TRBV24-1 | TRBD1 | 14 | TGTGCCACCAGTGATTCGACAGGGCCCTATGGCTACACCTTC | CATSDSTGPYGYTF
TRBJ2-7 | NA | TRBV5-8 | NA | 12 | TGTGCCAGCAGCTTGACTAGAGGGGAGCAGTACTTC | CASSLTRGEQYF
TRBJ2-5 | NA | TRBV2 | TRBD2 | 16 | TGTGCCAGCAGCGAGTTGACTAGCGGGGGGCAAGAGACCCAGTACTTC | CASSELTSGGQETQYF
TRBJ2-5 | once | TRBV28 | TRBD2 | 18 | TGTGCCAGCAGTTTACCGGGACTAGCGGGGGGGCCCCAAGAGACCCAGTACTTC | CASSLPGLAGGPQETQYF
TRBJ2-5 | NA | TRBV5-1 | TRBD1 | 17 | TGCGCCAGCAGCTTGGGGGACAGGGGAGGAGGTGAAGAGACCCAGTACTTC | CASSLGDRGGGEETQYF
TRBJ2-1 | NA | TRBV7-3 | NA | 15 | TGTGCCAGCAGCTTAACAGGGGCGTCTTACAATGAGCAGTTCTTC | CASSLTGASYNEQFF
TRBJ2-1 | NA | TRBV20-1 | NA | 11 | TGCAGTGCTAGAGATATGGCTGAGCAGTTCTTC | CSARDMAEQFF
TRBJ1-2 | NA | TRBV4-1 | TRBD1 | 15 | TGCGCCAGCAGCCAGGAACAGGGGGTACTATATGGCTACACCTTC | CASSQEQGVLYGYTF
TRBJ2-7 | NA | TRBV24-1 | TRBD1 | 15 | TGTGCCACCAGTGACCCGGGACAGGATTCCTACGAGCAGTACTTC | CATSDPGQDSYEQYF
TRBJ2-7 | few | TRBV4-3 | NA | 15 | TGCGCCAGCAGCCAGTCCGGCGACTACAACTACGAGCAGTACTTC | CASSQSGDYNYEQYF
TRBJ2-5 | NA | TRBV4-3 | NA | 16 | TGCGCCAGCAGCCAAGCCCCGGGAGGGGGCGTAGAGACCCAGTACTTC | CASSQAPGGGVETQYF
TRBJ1-5 | NA | TRBV18 | NA | 13 | TGTGCCAGCTCACCGTATAGCAATCAGCCCCAGCATTTT | CASSPYSNQPQHF
TRBJ1-1 | NA | TRBV5-4 | TRBD1 | 18 | TGTGCCAGCAGCTTAAAACGGACAGGGGGCAATGTCGGCACTGAAGCTTTCTTT | CASSLKRTGGNVGTEAFF
TRBJ2-2 | NA | TRBV11-3 | TRBD2 | 13 | TGTGCCAGCAGCTCCCAGGGAGGGGGGGAGCTGTTTTTT | CASSSQGGGELFF
TRBJ1-5 | NA | TRBV28 | TRBD1 | 15 | TGTGCCAGCAGTTTAGGCGGCAGGGGGCTGCAGCCCCAGCATTTT | CASSLGGRGLQPQHF
TRBJ1-5 | NA | TRBV27 | TRBD1 | 14 | TGTGCCAGCAGCACAACAGGGGGCGGTCAGCCCCAGCATTTT | CASSTTGGGQPQHF
TRBJ2-7 | NA | TRBV2 | TRBD1 | 14 | TGTGCCAGCAAGAGACAGGGGGACACCTACGAGCAGTACTTC | CASKRQGDTYEQYF
TRBJ2-7 | NA | TRBV6-2/TRBV6-3 | TRBD2 | 15 | TGTGCCAGCAGTCGGGGACTAGCGGGGGCCTACGAGCAGTACTTC | CASSRGLAGAYEQYF
TRBJ2-3 | NA | TRBV5-1 | NA | 13 | TGCGCCAGCAGCTTAGGGACTGCCGATACGCAGTATTTT | CASSLGTADTQYF
TRBJ2-3 | NA | TRBV11-2 | NA | 15 | TGTGCCAGCAGCTTAATTTCGGTTAGCACAGATACGCAGTATTTT | CASSLISVSTDTQYF
TRBJ2-2 | few | TRBV5-6 | NA | 13 | TGTGCCAGCAGCTTGGACCGGGCCGGGGAGCTGTTTTTT | CASSLDRAGELFF
TRBJ2-1 | NA | TRBV2 | NA | 13 | TGTGCCAGCAGAGGGACACGGAACAATGAGCAGTTCTTC | CASRGTRNNEQFF
TRBJ2-5 | NA | TRBV7-6 | TRBD2 | 15 | TGTGCCAGCAGCCTTAGGGGGACTAGCCAAGAGACCCAGTACTTC | CASSLRGTSQETQYF
TRBJ2-2 | NA | TRBV9 | NA | 15 | TGTGCCAGCAGCGGAGACAGAGTGGATACCGGGGAGCTGTTTTTT | CASSGDRVDTGELFF
TRBJ1-4 | few | TRBV6-5 | NA | 13 | TGTGCCAGCAGTTACTCGGGTGGAGGAAAACTGTTTTTT | CASSYSGGGKLFF
TRBJ1-1 | few | TRBV28 | NA | 17 | TGTGCCAGCAGTGCCCAGTCCCGGGACATTTTTTGGACTGAAGCTTTCTTT | CASSAQSRDIFWTEAFF
TRBJ2-1 | few | TRBV7-7 | NA | 14 | TGTGCCAGCAGCTTAGAGCTAGCAGGCGATGAGCAGTTCTTC | CASSLELAGDEQFF
TRBJ1-2 | NA | TRBV5-3 | TRBD1 | 14 | TGTGCCAGAAGCGGGACAGGGGGCCACTATGGCTACACCTTC | CARSGTGGHYGYTF
TRBJ2-2 | NA | TRBV5-1 | TRBD2 | 14 | TGCGCCAGCAGCCCCTGGACTAGTGCCGGGGAGCTGTTTTTT | CASSPWTSAGELFF
TRBJ2-1 | NA | TRBV2 | NA | 11 | TGTGCCAGCTGGCTCTCTAATGAGCAGTTCTTC | CASWLSNEQFF
TRBJ2-7 | NA | TRBV4-1 | NA | 15 | TGCGCCAGCAGACGCGTGGGGGCACAAGCCTACGAGCAGTACTTC | CASRRVGAQAYEQYF